The 6 T cell receptor beta chains below were found in one sample sequenced in a study of blood T cell repertoires in COVID-19. Produced via immunoSEQ multiplex PCR; TCRdb's table is partial and in-frame only. Here the sample spans under 150,000 clones, 70% to 90% being singletons. Source material: peripheral blood. These receptors came from a woman aged 60-75 years with COVID-19, enrolled during active disease.

V gene TRBV11-2 combines with J gene TRBJ2-7, with 9 bases matching TRBD1. From germline, CDR1 is SGHAT and CDR2 FQNNGV. This CDR3 comprises 16 residues. V trimming: 1 base; J trimming: 0 bases; junction bases outside the gene matches: 4. The chain's CDR3 is CASSLVGTGLSYEQYF. For the CDR3, the DNA is TGTGCCAGCAGCTTAGTGGGGACAGGGCTCTCCTACGAGCAGTACTTC.

The chain is built from TRBV13 and TRBJ2-1; the match to TRBD1 covers 8 bases. Germline V gene sequence: CDR1 PRHDT, CDR2 FYEKMQ (reference sequence). V lost 0 bases, J lost 5 bases, and 0 bases stayed unmatched. The CDR3 has 14 amino acids. In nucleotides, the CDR3 is TGTGCCAGCAGCTTAGGGGGACAGGACAATGAGCAGTTCTTC. Its translation: CASSLGGQDNEQFF.

This clone was recorded only once. The genes are TRBV15 and TRBJ2-3; D not resolved. Germline CDR1 and CDR2: LNHNV and YYDKDF (reference sequence). The ends were cut back, 0 bases at V and 0 bases at J, with 7 bases in the middle. This CDR3 has 15 amino acids. CDR3 sequence: CATSRDRSSTDTQYF. The CDR3, as DNA: TGTGCCACCAGCAGAGACAGGTCGAGCACAGATACGCAGTATTTT. The entire variable domain, with the rest obtained from reference TRBV15 and TRBJ2-3, is as follows: DAMVIQNPRYQVTQFGKPVTLSCSQTLNHNVMYWYQQKSSQAPKLLFHYYDKDFNNEADTPDNFQSRRPNTSFCFLDIRSPGLGDTAMYLCATSRDRSSTDTQYFGPGTRLTVL.

The gene calls are TRBV19 and TRBJ1-1; no clear D. With 3 bases removed from V and 6 bases from J, the gap between germline ends came to 14 bases. CDR3 length: 14 amino acids. Germline loops: CDR1 LNHDA, CDR2 SQIVND (reference sequence). DNA for the CDR3: TGTGCCAGTAGTATCACCAAAGCCGGAGCTGAAGCTTTCTTT. Its protein is CASSITKAGAEAFF.

The CDR3 spells CASSLESGATNEKLFF. The CDR3, as DNA: TGTGCCAGCAGCTTAGAATCGGGGGCAACTAATGAAAAACTGTTTTTT. The chain couples TRBV7-8 to TRBJ1-4, with D possibly matching TRBD1 (5 bases). The CDR3 consists of 16 residues. V was shortened by 1 base and J by 0 bases, with 9 bases between the two germline ends. Germline-derived CDR1 and CDR2 are SGHVS and FQNEAQ.

This chain uses TRBV4-2 with TRBJ2-3; 10 bases are a match to TRBD2. CDR1 is LGHNA, CDR2 YNFKEQ, per germline. The CDR3 consists of 19 residues. Germline trimming cut 4 bases from V and 1 base from J; bases unmatched to any gene: 14. In nucleotides, the CDR3 is TGTGCCAGCAGCCCTCTGGGTAGCGGGGGGACAGGTGGCACAGATACGCAGTATTTT. Its translation is CASSPLGSGGTGGTDTQYF.